This TCR beta chain was profiled in a study of vaccination effects on CD4 cells after COVID-19. The length of the CDR3 is 17 residues. The germline gives CDR1 SGHNT, CDR2 YYREEE (reference sequence). V shed 0 bases and J 0 bases; nucleotides not matched to a gene: 0. Ahead of sequencing, the ViraFEST assay grew antigen-specific CD4+ T cells using viral peptide pools. With roughly nine days of culture completed, CD4+ T cells were isolated. Among the vaccine recipients, none had a prior SARS-CoV-2 infection, and nucleocapsid antibodies were negative. For this clone: Antigen specificity is unknown.

Using immunoSEQ multiplex PCR, the repertoire was profiled, and TCRdb retains in-frame clones only, with some absent. The data contain about 27,000 clones, roughly 74% of them singletons. Specimen: CD4+ T cells from PBMCs cultured with HCoV-NL63 spike peptides, collected before COVID-19 vaccination. This rearrangement joins TRBV5-4 to TRBJ2-6, with 10 bases that match TRBD2. The origin of this receptor is a human donor who received a COVID-19 vaccine. CDR3 nucleotides: TGTGCCAGCAGCTTGGGACTAGCGGGCTCTGGGGCCAACGTCCTGACTTTC. It encodes CASSLGLAGSGANVLTF. Supplemented by reference TRBV5-4 and TRBJ2-6, the full variable domain reads ETGVTQSPTHLIKTRGQQVTLRCSSQSGHNTVSWYQQALGQGPQFIFQYYREEENGRGNFPPRFSGLQFPNYSSELNVNALELDDSALYLCASSLGLAGSGANVLTFGAGSRLTVL.